Listed here is a single T cell receptor beta chain. Its matching antigen is unknown. This sample is part of a study of CXCR3-negative and CXCR3-positive naive CD8 T cells. Study-wide results and limits: High diversity, comparable across both naive subsets, contrasted with much lower diversity in memory CD8+ cells. Surface CD5 looked about the same in the naive subsets, so the authors worked out TCR strength from TRB CDR3 properties. Naive CXCR3-negative cells resembled naive CXCR3-positive cells in TRBV-TRBJ usage; memory cells differed. PBMCs showed partially decreased CXCR3 expression after cryopreservation, and most assays used fresh PBMCs.

The authors prepared UMI-labeled TRB cDNA libraries by 5' RACE. With the 5' RACE reads reprocessed, TCRdb shows one record per CDR3 protein and no DNA. Here the sample table reports tens of thousands of distinct CDR3 sequences. CDR1 and CDR2 from the germline V gene are SGHVS and FQNEAQ. The CDR3 contains 14 residues. The chain combines TRBV7-8 with TRBJ2-1; without DNA, the TCRdb call of TRBD1 cannot be checked. The clonotype originates from a human donor in good health. Some clones in this sample may be carry-over from other donors' samples. Sequenced input: memory CD8+ T cells from blood. The CDR3 sequence: CAITVGGFYNEQFF. The full variable domain, completed using reference TRBV7-8 and TRBJ2-1, is GAGVSQSPRYKVAKRGQDVALRCDPISGHVSLFWYQQALGQGPEFLTYFQNEAQLDKSGLPSDRFFAERPEGSVSTLKIQRTQQEDSAVYLCAITVGGFYNEQFFGPGTRLTVL.